Sequencing of this TCR beta chain was carried out in a study of blood T cell repertoires in COVID-19. Study background: From the United States, Italy and Spain came samples of acute and convalescent COVID-19. T cells, B-cell-depleted T cells, or PBMCs provided the cDNA or gDNA that served as material.

As originally analysed: Reference gene primer amplification in the assay estimated nucleated cell counts. This table comes from immunoSEQ multiplex PCR, and its TCRdb copy is limited to in-frame clones, with some not included. D and trimming were read from the DNA, whereas the V and J calls and clone size are those reported in that table. The table lists some 97,000 clones, around four fifths of them singletons. Comment on this clone: Germline is not matched at one junction end, which may reflect a read error.

The germline V gene has CDR1 SEHNR and CDR2 FQNEAQ (reference sequence). The CDR3 extends over 14 amino acids. Sample: peripheral blood. This chain joins TRBV7-9 and TRBJ2-1, with D possibly TRBD2 on 5 matching bases. The source of this sequence is a man aged 65 to 79 with active or convalescent COVID-19. CDR3 sequence (DNA): TGTGCCAGCAGTTTAGGTTTAGCGAGTCGTGAGCAGTTCTTC. Translation gives CASSLGLASREQFF.